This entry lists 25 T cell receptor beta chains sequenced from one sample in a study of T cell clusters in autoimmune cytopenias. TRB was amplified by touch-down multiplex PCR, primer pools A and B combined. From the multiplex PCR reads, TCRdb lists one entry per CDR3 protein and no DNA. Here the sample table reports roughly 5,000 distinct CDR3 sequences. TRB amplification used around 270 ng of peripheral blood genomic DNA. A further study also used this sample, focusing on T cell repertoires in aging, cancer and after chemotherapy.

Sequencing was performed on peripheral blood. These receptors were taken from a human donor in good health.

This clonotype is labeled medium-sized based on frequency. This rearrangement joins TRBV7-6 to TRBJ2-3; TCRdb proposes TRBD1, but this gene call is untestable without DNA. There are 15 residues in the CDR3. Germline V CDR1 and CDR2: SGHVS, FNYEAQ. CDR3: CASSLRDRSTDTQYF. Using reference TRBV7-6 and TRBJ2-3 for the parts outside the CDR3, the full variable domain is GAGVSQSPRYKVTKRGQDVALRCDPISGHVSLYWYRQALGQGPEFLTYFNYEAQQDKSGLPNDRFSAERPEGSISTLTIQRTEQRDSAMYRCASSLRDRSTDTQYFGPGTRLTVL.

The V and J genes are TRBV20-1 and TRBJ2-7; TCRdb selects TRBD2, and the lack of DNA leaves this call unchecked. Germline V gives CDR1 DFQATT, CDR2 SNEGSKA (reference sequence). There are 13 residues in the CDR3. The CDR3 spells CSASRARIYEQYF.

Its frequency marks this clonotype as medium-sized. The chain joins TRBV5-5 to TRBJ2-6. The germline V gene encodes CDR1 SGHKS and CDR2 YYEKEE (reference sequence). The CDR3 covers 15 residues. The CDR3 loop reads CASSLQGTGANVLTF.

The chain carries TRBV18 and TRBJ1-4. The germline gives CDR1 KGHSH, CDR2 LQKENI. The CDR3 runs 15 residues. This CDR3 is CASSYQVATNEKLFF.

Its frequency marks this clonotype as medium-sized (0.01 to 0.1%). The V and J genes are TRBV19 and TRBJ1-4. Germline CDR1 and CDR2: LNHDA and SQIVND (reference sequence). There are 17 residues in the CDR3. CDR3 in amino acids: CASSRAGRMSANEKLFF.

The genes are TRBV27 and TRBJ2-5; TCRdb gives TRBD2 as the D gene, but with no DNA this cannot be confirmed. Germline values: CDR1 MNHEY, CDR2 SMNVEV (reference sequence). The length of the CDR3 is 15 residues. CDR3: CASSPRGGYQETQYF.

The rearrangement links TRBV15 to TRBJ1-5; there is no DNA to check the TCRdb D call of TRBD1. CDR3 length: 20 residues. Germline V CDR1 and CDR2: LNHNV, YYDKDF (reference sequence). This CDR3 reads CATSVGQGAGLGTGNQPQHF. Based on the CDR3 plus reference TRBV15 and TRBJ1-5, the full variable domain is DAMVIQNPRYQVTQFGKPVTLSCSQTLNHNVMYWYQQKSSQAPKLLFHYYDKDFNNEADTPDNFQSRRPNTSFCFLDIRSPGLGDTAMYLCATSVGQGAGLGTGNQPQHFGDGTRLSIL.

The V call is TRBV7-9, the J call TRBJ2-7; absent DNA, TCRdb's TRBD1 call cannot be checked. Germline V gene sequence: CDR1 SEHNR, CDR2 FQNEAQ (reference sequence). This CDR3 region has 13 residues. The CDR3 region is CASSLAQVLEQYF.

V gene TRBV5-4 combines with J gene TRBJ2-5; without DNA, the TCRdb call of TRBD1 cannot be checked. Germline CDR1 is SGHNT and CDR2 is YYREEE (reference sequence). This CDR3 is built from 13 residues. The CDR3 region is CASSLAGVETQYF.

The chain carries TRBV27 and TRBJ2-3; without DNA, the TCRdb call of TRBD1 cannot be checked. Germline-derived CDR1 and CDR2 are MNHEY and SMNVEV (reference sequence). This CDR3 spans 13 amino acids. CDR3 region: CAPEGDSTDTQYF.

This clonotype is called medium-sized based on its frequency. The CDR3 here is CASSLGQEAYEQYF. The chain couples TRBV6-2 or TRBV6-3 to TRBJ2-7; TCRdb proposes TRBD1, but this gene call is untestable without DNA. The length of the CDR3 is 14 residues. Germline CDR1 and CDR2: MNHEY and SVGEGT.

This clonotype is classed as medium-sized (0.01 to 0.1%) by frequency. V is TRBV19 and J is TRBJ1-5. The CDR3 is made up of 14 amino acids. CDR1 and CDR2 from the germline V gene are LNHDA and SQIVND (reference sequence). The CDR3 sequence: CASSAAGYSQPQHF.

The CDR3 is CASPPLAGELTDTQYF. The chain employs TRBV6-1 and TRBJ2-3; TCRdb's assignment of TRBD1 cannot be checked, as there is no DNA. CDR1 MNHNS and CDR2 SASEGT come from the germline V gene. CDR3 length equals 16 residues.

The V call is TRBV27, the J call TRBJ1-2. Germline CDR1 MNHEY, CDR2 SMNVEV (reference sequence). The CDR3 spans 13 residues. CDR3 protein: CASSLGRWYGYTF.

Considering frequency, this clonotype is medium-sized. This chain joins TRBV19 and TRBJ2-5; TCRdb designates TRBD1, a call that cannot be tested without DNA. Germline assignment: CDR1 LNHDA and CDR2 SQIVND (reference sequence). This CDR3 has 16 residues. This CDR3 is CASSHTGGRGQETQYF.

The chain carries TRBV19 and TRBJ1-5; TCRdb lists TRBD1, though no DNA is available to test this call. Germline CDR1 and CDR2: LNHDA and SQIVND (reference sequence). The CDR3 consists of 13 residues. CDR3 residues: CASSIGGHQPQHF.

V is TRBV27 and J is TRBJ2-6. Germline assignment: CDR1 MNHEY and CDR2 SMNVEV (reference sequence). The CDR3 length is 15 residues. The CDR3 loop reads CASSLLISGANVLTF.

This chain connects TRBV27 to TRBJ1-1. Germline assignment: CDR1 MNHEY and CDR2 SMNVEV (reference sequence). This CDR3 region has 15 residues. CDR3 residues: CASSREYSGNTEAFF.

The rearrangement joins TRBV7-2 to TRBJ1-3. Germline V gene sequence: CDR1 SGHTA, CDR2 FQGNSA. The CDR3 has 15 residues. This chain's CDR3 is CASSLAPQSGNTIYF.

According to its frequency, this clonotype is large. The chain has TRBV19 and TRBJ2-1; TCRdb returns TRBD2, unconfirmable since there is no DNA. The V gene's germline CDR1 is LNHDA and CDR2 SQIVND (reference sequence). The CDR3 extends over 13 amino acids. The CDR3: CASSIGGNNEQFF.

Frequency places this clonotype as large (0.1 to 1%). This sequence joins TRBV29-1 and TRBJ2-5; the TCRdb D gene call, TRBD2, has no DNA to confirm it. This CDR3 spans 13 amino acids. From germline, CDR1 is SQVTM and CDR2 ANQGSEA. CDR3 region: CSVSTTYQETQYF.

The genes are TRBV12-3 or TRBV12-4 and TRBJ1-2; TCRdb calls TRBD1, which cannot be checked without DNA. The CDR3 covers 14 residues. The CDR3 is CASSLRPRDYGYTF.

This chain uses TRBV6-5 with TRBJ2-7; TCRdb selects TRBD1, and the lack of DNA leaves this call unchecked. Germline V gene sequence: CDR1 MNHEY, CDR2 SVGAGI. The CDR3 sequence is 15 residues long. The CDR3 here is CASSSSGLPPYEQYF.

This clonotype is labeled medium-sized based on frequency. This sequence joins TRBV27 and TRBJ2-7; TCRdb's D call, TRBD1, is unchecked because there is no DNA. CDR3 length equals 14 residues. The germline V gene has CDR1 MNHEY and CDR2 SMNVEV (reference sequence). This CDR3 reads CASSSFPGTYEQYF.

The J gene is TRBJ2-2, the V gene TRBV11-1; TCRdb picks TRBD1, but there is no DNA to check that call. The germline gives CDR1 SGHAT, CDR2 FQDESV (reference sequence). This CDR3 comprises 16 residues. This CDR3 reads CASSRQAAAGTGELFF.